Shown below are 21 T cell receptor beta chains from a single sample sequenced in a study of blood T cell repertoires in COVID-19. Sequencing was performed with immunoSEQ multiplex PCR; in TCRdb, only in-frame clones are kept and a portion is missing. The sample consists of approximately 170,000 clones, roughly four fifths of them appearing once. Sequenced: peripheral blood. These receptors were taken from a man between 65 and 80 years old who had recovered from COVID-19.

CDR3 sequence (DNA): TGTGCCAGCAGTACGGGACAGGGAAACACCATATATTTT. Protein sequence: CASSTGQGNTIYF. This chain uses TRBV12-3 or TRBV12-4 with TRBJ1-3; 7 positions match TRBD1. The length of the CDR3 is 13 residues. V lost 5 bases to trimming and J lost 4 bases; unmatched junction nucleotides: 2.

The chain links TRBV18 to TRBJ2-1; 11 positions match TRBD2. Germline loops: CDR1 KGHSH, CDR2 LQKENI. Trimming removed 3 bases from V and 9 bases from J; junction bases left unmatched: 10. The CDR3 consists of 16 residues. The CDR3 here is CASSPRSLAGGGEQFF. The CDR3 DNA reads as TGTGCCAGCTCACCGAGGAGTCTAGCGGGGGGAGGTGAGCAGTTCTTC.

Here the CDR3 reads CASSAQDRVDQPQHF. The CDR3 region has the DNA TGTGCCAGCAGCGCCCAGGACAGGGTGGACCAGCCCCAGCATTTT. The chain uses TRBV9 and TRBJ1-5; 8 nucleotides line up with TRBD1. Germline CDR1 and CDR2: SGDLS and YYNGEE. CDR3 size: 15 residues. The ends lost 3 bases at V and 7 bases at J; junction bases unmatched: 9.

This clone was seen just once. The chain couples TRBV27 to TRBJ1-1; 8 positions match TRBD1. CDR3 length: 14 residues. The junction had 0 bases not matched to a gene; V was cut back by 3 bases and J by 0 bases. Germline-derived CDR1 and CDR2 are MNHEY and SMNVEV (reference sequence). This CDR3 is CASSLTGVNTEAFF. CDR3 sequence (DNA): TGTGCCAGCAGTTTGACAGGGGTGAACACTGAAGCTTTCTTT.

The chain carries TRBV5-4 and TRBJ2-1, with 8 bases aligning to TRBD1. The CDR3 is made up of 16 amino acids. The junction had 11 bases not matched to a gene; V was cut back by 4 bases and J by 5 bases. Germline assignment: CDR1 SGHNT and CDR2 YYREEE (reference sequence). CDR3 in DNA: TGTGCCAGCAGCCTAAATGGACAGGGCCTCAACAATGAGCAGTTCTTC. It encodes CASSLNGQGLNNEQFF.

Details on this clone: At one of its ends the junction is not consistent with the germline gene, which may arise from a read error. The V call is TRBV6-5, the J call TRBJ1-2, with a possible D match to TRBD1 (5 bases). The CDR3 has 11 amino acids. CDR1 and CDR2 from the germline V gene are MNHEY and SVGAGI. The CDR3 loop reads CASSYKGMVFF. Written as DNA, the CDR3 is TGTGCCAGCAGTTACAAGGGGATGGTATTCTTC.

The gene calls are TRBV20-1 and TRBJ1-5; D perhaps matches TRBD1 (5 bases). The CDR3 runs 13 residues. Germline-derived CDR1 and CDR2 are DFQATT and SNEGSKA (reference sequence). Between the trimmed V and J ends, which lost 3 bases and 7 bases, there was a span of 13 bases. The CDR3 is CSASRDRGQPQHF. Here the CDR3 DNA reads TGCAGTGCTAGTAGAGACAGAGGCCAGCCCCAGCATTTT.

The chain couples TRBV6-2 or TRBV6-3 to TRBJ2-3; the match to TRBD2 covers 10 bases. The junction had 10 bases not matched to a gene; V was cut back by 4 bases and J by 3 bases. The CDR3 runs 17 residues. Germline V gene data show CDR1 as MNHEY and CDR2 as SVGEGT. The CDR3 bases are TGTGCCAGCAGTTCGCCTGGACTAGCGGTTGGGACAGATACGCAGTATTTT. Translating it yields CASSSPGLAVGTDTQYF.

The chain has TRBV19 and TRBJ2-6, with D possibly matching TRBD1 (5 bases). The CDR3 is made up of 15 amino acids. Germline CDR1 and CDR2: LNHDA and SQIVND (reference sequence). The ends were cut back, 3 bases at V and 1 base at J, with 7 bases in the middle. In DNA form, the CDR3 reads TGTGCCAGTAGTATCGCAGGGTCTGGGGCCAACGTCCTGACTTTC. Amino acids: CASSIAGSGANVLTF.

In this sample, this clone turned up once. The J gene is TRBJ2-1, the V gene TRBV5-1; 8 nucleotides align to TRBD2. CDR1 is SGHRS and CDR2 is YFSETQ in the germline V gene. CDR3 length equals 14 residues. The J segment lost 6 bases and the V segment lost 3 bases, leaving 5 bases of the junction unmatched. CDR3 in DNA: TGCGCCAGCAGCTGGCGGACTAGCAGCAATGAGCAGTTCTTC. Protein sequence: CASSWRTSSNEQFF.

As for this clone: Its ends do not fully match the called genes, so a read error is possible. This chain uses TRBV24-1 with TRBJ2-2; tentative D call: TRBD1 (6 bases). The CDR3 spans 13 residues. CDR1 is KGHDR, CDR2 SFDVKD, per germline. Here the CDR3 DNA reads TGTGCCACTAGTGGACAGTACACCGGGGAGCTGTTTTTT. Its protein is CATSGQYTGELFF.

This chain's CDR3 is CASSVEGLAHEQYF. CDR3 nucleotides: TGTGCCAGCAGCGTAGAGGGACTAGCCCACGAGCAGTACTTC. The V call is TRBV9, the J call TRBJ2-7, with 9 nucleotides matching TRBD2. The V gene's germline CDR1 is SGDLS and CDR2 YYNGEE. The V segment lost 0 bases and the J segment 5 bases; nucleotides outside the gene matches: 3. The CDR3 sequence is 14 residues long.

V and J are TRBV5-1 and TRBJ2-1; a possible D gene is TRBD1 (5 bases). The length of the CDR3 is 18 residues. Germline values: CDR1 SGHRS, CDR2 YFSETQ. V lost 4 bases and J lost 0, with 20 bases in between. CDR3 sequence (DNA): TGCGCCAGCAGCCCGACAGCATTGCAGGCCAACTCCTACAATGAGCAGTTCTTC. Its translation: CASSPTALQANSYNEQFF. Full variable domain (remainder filled in from reference TRBV5-1 and TRBJ2-1): KAGVTQTPRYLIKTRGQQVTLSCSPISGHRSVSWYQQTPGQGLQFLFEYFSETQRNKGNFPGRFSGRQFSNSRSEMNVSTLELGDSALYLCASSPTALQANSYNEQFFGPGTRLTVL.

The chain joins TRBV5-1 to TRBJ2-1; unclear D gene. This CDR3 region has 15 residues. Germline V gives CDR1 SGHRS, CDR2 YFSETQ. The germline V and J ends were trimmed by 1 base and 4 bases, with 12 bases remaining between them. For the CDR3, the DNA is TGCGCCAGCAGCTTGCGCGTTGCATATTACAATGAGCAGTTCTTC. The encoded protein is CASSLRVAYYNEQFF.

The chain couples TRBV24-1 to TRBJ2-1; TRBD2 matches at 10 bases. Germline CDR1 and CDR2: KGHDR and SFDVKD. The CDR3 consists of 16 residues. Germline trimming cut 4 bases from V and 2 bases from J; bases unmatched to any gene: 4. The CDR3 loop is CATSDRAGGPYNEQFF. CDR3 nucleotides: TGTGCCACCAGTGACCGAGCGGGAGGGCCCTACAATGAGCAGTTCTTC.

The chain has TRBV29-1 and TRBJ1-2; tentative D call: TRBD1 (5 bases). The V end was cut by 2 bases, the J end by 6 bases, with 10 bases between. CDR1 is SQVTM, CDR2 ANQGSEA, per germline. The CDR3 runs 12 residues. The CDR3 loop is CSVEIPGHGYTF. The DNA of the CDR3 is TGCAGCGTTGAAATCCCAGGGCATGGCTACACCTTC.

The rearrangement joins TRBV27 to TRBJ2-7; 8 bases match TRBD1. The CDR3 is 14 residues long. Germline lookup yields CDR1 MNHEY and CDR2 SMNVEV (reference sequence). V lost 2 bases, J lost 6 bases, and 6 bases stayed unmatched. The CDR3 protein is CASSLLDRGSEQYF. The CDR3 nucleotides read TGTGCCAGCAGTTTACTAGACAGGGGAAGCGAGCAGTACTTC.

The chain is built from TRBV18 and TRBJ2-1; 9 bases are a match to TRBD2. This CDR3 is built from 17 residues. The V gene end was trimmed by 2 bases and the J gene end by 6 bases; junction bases not matched to a gene: 11. Germline CDR1 and CDR2: KGHSH and LQKENI. CDR3 bases: TGTGCCAGCTCACCAGGAAATAGCGGGAGTTTCAGCAATGAGCAGTTCTTC. Its protein is CASSPGNSGSFSNEQFF.

DNA of the CDR3: TGTGCCAGCAGCTTCGCCGCGACTAGTCCCGGGGAGCTGTTTTTT. The encoded protein is CASSFAATSPGELFF. This rearrangement joins TRBV7-2 to TRBJ2-2; D may be TRBD2 (6 bases). Per the germline V gene, CDR1 is SGHTA and CDR2 is FQGNSA. Trimming took 3 bases from V and 6 from J, leaving 14 bases between them. This CDR3 comprises 15 residues.

The rearrangement uses TRBV5-1 and TRBJ1-4; TRBD1 agrees at 7 bases. CDR3 length: 16 amino acids. CDR1 SGHRS and CDR2 YFSETQ come from the germline V gene. Losses at the gene ends were 0 bases for V and 0 bases for J; bases not matched to a gene: 2. CDR3 nucleotides: TGCGCCAGCAGCTTGGCCGGGACAGCAACTAATGAAAAACTGTTTTTT. Translating gives CASSLAGTATNEKLFF.

This clone was counted once. This chain links TRBV6-6 with TRBJ2-7; 8 nucleotides agree with TRBD2. V gave up 6 bases and J gave up 1 base; unmatched junction bases: 11. The CDR3 totals 16 residues. Germline values: CDR1 MNHNY, CDR2 SVGAGI (reference sequence). The CDR3 sequence: CASSPVGLAGSYEQYF. CDR3 bases: TGTGCCAGCAGCCCTGTAGGGCTAGCGGGTTCCTACGAGCAGTACTTC.